The sequence of this T cell receptor (beta chain) was determined in a study of T-cell memory formation after mild COVID-19. This clonotype came up a few times. The CDR3 runs 15 residues. The ends lost 8 bases at V and 3 bases at J; junction bases unmatched: 6. TCRalpha and TCRbeta libraries used 5'RACE with constant-segment primers and UMIs. TCRdb reprocessed the 5' RACE reads via MiXCR and lists one record per CDR3 protein. The table lists 350,000 to 400,000 distinct CDR3 sequences, around 21% of them singletons. The chain links TRBV12-3 or TRBV12-4 to TRBJ2-3; 12 nucleotides line up with TRBD2. The sequence was collected from an adult woman who had mild COVID-19 (a few samples of this study predate the infection). Cell type and time point are not known. Sequencing input: PBMCs or a T cell subset sorted from them (not recorded which). The CDR3 region is CASGPTSGSTDTQYF. The CDR3 DNA sequence: TGTGCCAGCGGACCGACTAGCGGGAGTACAGATACGCAGTATTTT.